The 6 T cell receptor beta chains listed next were all sequenced from one sample in a study of neurological immune-mediated disorders. Time point in this sample: technical triplicate 2. MiXCR, run by TCRdb on the 5' RACE reads, gives a single entry per CDR3 protein. The profile shows about 59,000 distinct CDR3 sequences, 24% of them singletons. Sequencing input: PBMCs. The receptors were sampled from a man in his fifties or sixties with HTLV-1-associated myelopathy (HAM/TSP).

This clonotype was observed many times. The rearrangement links TRBV5-5 to TRBJ2-4, with TRBD2 identical over 7 bases. The J segment lost 8 bases and the V segment lost 0 bases, leaving 2 bases of the junction unmatched. The germline gives CDR1 SGHKS, CDR2 YYEKEE (reference sequence). There are 13 residues in the CDR3. For the CDR3, the DNA is TGTGCCAGCAGCTTGGTTGGGGGGGACATTCAGTACTTC. Translation: CASSLVGGDIQYF.

There are many counts of this clonotype. J is TRBJ2-3 and V is TRBV4-1; maybe TRBD2 (5 bases). Germline V lookup: CDR1 MGHRA, CDR2 YSYEKL. The CDR3 is 15 amino acids. V was trimmed by 5 bases and J by 1 base, leaving 13 bases between them. The CDR3 reads CASSSTSLGTDTQYF. The CDR3 DNA sequence: TGCGCCAGCAGCTCTACTAGTCTGGGCACAGATACGCAGTATTTT.

The chain joins TRBV20-1 to TRBJ1-1; 10 bases are a match to TRBD1. CDR3 length equals 16 residues. The V gene's germline CDR1 is DFQATT and CDR2 SNEGSKA (reference sequence). J gave up 0 bases and V 5 bases, and 9 bases lay outside the gene matches. Here the CDR3 reads CSAPEPGQGLNTEAFF. DNA of the CDR3: TGCAGTGCTCCCGAACCGGGACAGGGGCTGAACACTGAAGCTTTCTTT.

The sample holds many counts of this clonotype. The chain carries TRBV25-1 and TRBJ2-3; D gene ambiguous. This CDR3 region has 15 residues. Germline lookup yields CDR1 MGHDK and CDR2 SYGVNS. Trimming cost V 4 bases and J 4 bases, with 15 bases left between them. CDR3 sequence reads: CASSVRTTGADTQYF. In nucleotides, the CDR3 is TGTGCCAGCAGTGTCCGGACCACTGGAGCAGATACGCAGTATTTT.

This clonotype was observed many times. The rearrangement joins TRBV12-3 or TRBV12-4 to TRBJ1-6, with D possibly matching TRBD1 (5 bases). With 3 bases removed from V and 9 bases from J, the gap between germline ends came to 15 bases. The CDR3 consists of 15 residues. The CDR3 DNA reads TGTGCCAGCAGTTTGGGAGGGGCAAGGGGTTCACCCCTCCACTTT. This translates into CASSLGGARGSPLHF.

This clonotype was seen a single time. A much larger clone differs from this one at a single base, so this may be a read error. This chain uses TRBV3-1 with TRBJ2-1; maybe TRBD2 (5 bases). This CDR3 has 18 residues. Germline V gene data show CDR1 as LGHDT and CDR2 as YNNKEL (reference sequence). CDR3 in amino acids: CSSSQESGLGESYNEQFF. The DNA for the CDR3 is TGTTCCAGCAGCCAAGAGAGCGGATTAGGTGAAAGCTACAATGAGCAGTTCTTC.